The sequence of this T cell receptor beta chain was determined in a study of CD4 and CD8 cells across lung adenocarcinoma regions. TCRdb re-called the PCR reads with MiXCR, one entry per CDR3 protein. The data contain around 6,800 distinct CDR3 sequences, roughly 54% of them singletons. Samples came from patients with localized non-small cell lung adenocarcinoma. The CDR3 is made up of 14 amino acids. V lost 1 base to trimming and J lost 0 bases, with 6 bases between them. Per germline, CDR1 SGHVS and CDR2 FNYEAQ. This clonotype was sampled from a male donor with lung adenocarcinoma. The CD4 and CD8 labels of this study may be unreliable. The genes are TRBV7-6 and TRBJ2-5; D call uncertain. The sample consisted of CD8+ T cells from the center of a lung tumor. CDR3 amino acids: CASSLDGHQETQYF. In DNA, the CDR3 is TGTGCCAGCAGCTTAGACGGGCACCAAGAGACCCAGTACTTC.